Below are 22 T cell receptor beta chains sequenced from a single sample in a study of metastatic and nonmetastatic thyroid tumors. Every patient underwent thyroid surgery untreated. MiXCR reprocessed the PCR reads for TCRdb. The table includes approximately 7,800 clones, roughly 24% detected once. Input material: adjacent normal tissue. The receptors were sampled from a female donor with papillary thyroid cancer or a benign thyroid nodule (not recorded which). Some clones in this sample may be carry-over from other donors' samples.

This clone showed up just a few times. The rearrangement links TRBV27 to TRBJ1-2; 7 bases are shared with TRBD1. The ends lost 1 base at V and 1 base at J; junction bases unmatched: 12. The CDR3 consists of 18 residues. Germline lookup yields CDR1 MNHEY and CDR2 SMNVEV (reference sequence). CDR3 sequence (DNA): TGTGCCAGCAGTTTATTCGGGACAGAGTTACGATTTAACTATGGCTACACCTTC. This translates into CASSLFGTELRFNYGYTF.

This clone showed up just once. The genes are TRBV5-1 and TRBJ1-6; TRBD1 matches 8 bases. Germline V lookup: CDR1 SGHRS, CDR2 YFSETQ. V shed 3 bases, J shed 10 bases, and the junction held 6 bases outside the gene matches. This CDR3 has 14 residues. CDR3 in amino acids: CASSWTGLGSPLHF. The CDR3 DNA reads as TGCGCCAGCAGCTGGACAGGGTTGGGCTCACCCCTCCACTTT.

This clone was seen ten or more times. The rearrangement joins TRBV6-1 to TRBJ1-4; a weak D match, TRBD1 (6 bases). The V gene lost 0 bases and the J gene lost 11 bases, with 7 bases spanning the gap. This CDR3 has 12 residues. Germline CDR1 reads MNHNS; CDR2 reads SASEGT. The CDR3, as DNA: TGTGCCAGCAGTGAAGCAGGGGGGAAACTGTTTTTT. Translated, it gives CASSEAGGKLFF.

The V call is TRBV11-2, the J call TRBJ2-2; TRBD2 agrees at 10 bases. CDR3 size: 18 residues. V was pared by 5 bases and J by 4 bases, with 13 bases of the junction left unmatched. Per germline, CDR1 SGHAT and CDR2 FQNNGV. CDR3 nucleotides: TGTGCCAGCAGCCCGGGGCGGACTAGCGGCTTTGTCACCGGGGAGCTGTTTTTT. This encodes CASSPGRTSGFVTGELFF.

Concerning this clone: The junction departs from germline at one end; a sequencing error may be responsible. The chain couples TRBV5-1 to TRBJ2-7, with 9 positions matching TRBD2. Germline V gives CDR1 SGHRS, CDR2 YFSETQ. This CDR3 is built from 15 residues. The CDR3 is CAISSTSGGSNEQYF. As DNA, the CDR3 is TGCGCCATCAGCTCGACTAGCGGAGGGTCGAACGAGCAGTACTTC.

This clone is labeled medium-sized. The V and J genes are TRBV11-2 and TRBJ2-3; 9 nucleotides align to TRBD2. V was clipped by 1 base and J by 5 bases; unmatched bases: 7. CDR1 and CDR2 (germline): SGHAT, FQNNGV. This CDR3 has 16 amino acids. CDR3 nucleotides: TGTGCCAGCAGCTTAGGGGCGGGAGGGCCAGGAGATACGCAGTATTTT. Protein: CASSLGAGGPGDTQYF.

The chain is built from TRBV10-1 and TRBJ1-4; unclear D gene. CDR1 and CDR2 (germline): WNHNN, SYGVQD (reference sequence). Trimming shortened V by 3 bases and J by 5 bases, and 7 bases separated the two germline ends. The CDR3 runs 13 residues. CDR3 in amino acids: CASSEDGNEKLFF. In DNA form, the CDR3 reads TGCGCCAGCAGTGAAGACGGCAATGAAAAACTGTTTTTT.

By share, this clone counts as medium-sized. The J gene is TRBJ1-4, the V gene TRBV12-5; D remains unclear. In germline, CDR1 is LGHNT, CDR2 FRNRAP. This CDR3 has 16 amino acids. Trimming left V 1 base short and J 0 bases short, with 9 bases between. Here the CDR3 reads CASGLGTVATNEKLFF. Written as DNA, the CDR3 is TGTGCTAGTGGTTTGGGGACGGTTGCAACTAATGAAAAACTGTTTTTT.

This chain links TRBV20-1 with TRBJ1-1; D gene uncertain. CDR3 size: 17 residues. V was shortened by 2 bases and J by 4 bases, with 23 bases between the two germline ends. Germline CDR1 reads DFQATT; CDR2 reads SNEGSKA (reference sequence). CDR3 DNA: TGCAGTGCTAGATTCCAAGGTCTCTTTATGGGGATCACTGAAGCTTTCTTT. Translating gives CSARFQGLFMGITEAFF.

V is TRBV20-1 and J is TRBJ1-2, with TRBD1 as a possible D gene (5 bases). Trimming removed 6 bases at V and 2 bases at J, with 7 bases between. CDR3 length: 11 amino acids. The germline CDR1 and CDR2 sequences are DFQATT and SNEGSKA (reference sequence). The CDR3 DNA follows: TGCAGTGCCACAGGAAACTATGGCTACACCTTC. Its protein product is CSATGNYGYTF.

Judged by abundance, this clone is medium-sized. The rearrangement joins TRBV5-1 to TRBJ1-3, with unresolved D. From germline, CDR1 is SGHRS and CDR2 YFSETQ. The CDR3 consists of 14 residues. Trimming pared 5 bases from V and 0 bases from J, leaving 9 bases between. The CDR3 here is CASSPSNSGNTIYF. For the CDR3, the DNA is TGCGCCAGCAGTCCGTCAAACTCTGGAAACACCATATATTTT.

This clone was found many times. The chain links TRBV19 to TRBJ2-2, with TRBD2 matching over 14 bases. The CDR3 consists of 20 residues. V shed 8 bases, J shed 2 bases, and the junction held 16 bases outside the gene matches. Germline loops: CDR1 LNHDA, CDR2 SQIVND (reference sequence). The CDR3 DNA reads as TGTGCCAGTTCGGACAGGGGACTAGCGGGAGAACGTCAAAACACCGGGGAGCTGTTTTTT. Its translation: CASSDRGLAGERQNTGELFF. Using reference TRBV19 and TRBJ2-2 for the parts outside the CDR3, the full variable domain is DGGITQSPKYLFRKEGQNVTLSCEQNLNHDAMYWYRQDPGQGLRLIYYSQIVNDFQKGDIAEGYSVSREKKESFPLTVTSAQKNPTAFYLCASSDRGLAGERQNTGELFFGEGSRLTVL.

The V and J genes are TRBV20-1 and TRBJ2-1, with unresolved D. The germline gives CDR1 DFQATT, CDR2 SNEGSKA (reference sequence). This CDR3 comprises 12 residues. V was cut by 3 bases and J by 10 bases, with 13 bases left in between. CDR3 sequence: CSASGYLREQFF. CDR3 nucleotide sequence: TGCAGTGCTAGCGGCTACCTACGGGAGCAGTTCTTC.

This clone was observed at least ten times. This chain connects TRBV29-1 to TRBJ2-1, with unresolved D. V lost 6 bases to trimming and J lost 7 bases, with 16 bases between them. Germline CDR1 is SQVTM and CDR2 is ANQGSEA. This CDR3 has 13 amino acids. The CDR3 region is CSVDFFVGNEQFF. The CDR3 DNA follows: TGCAGCGTCGACTTTTTTGTGGGAAATGAGCAGTTCTTC.

This clone has only a few counts. CDR3 nucleotides: TGTGCCAGCAGTTCTCTATCCATAGCGGACCAAGAGACCCAGTACTTC. This encodes CASSSLSIADQETQYF. V and J are TRBV27 and TRBJ2-5, with a possible D match to TRBD2 (6 bases). In germline, CDR1 is MNHEY, CDR2 SMNVEV (reference sequence). There are 16 residues in the CDR3. The V gene lost 4 bases and the J gene lost 0 bases, with 15 bases spanning the gap.

The chain recombines TRBV20-1 with TRBJ1-5, with TRBD1 matching 7 bases. Germline CDR1 DFQATT, CDR2 SNEGSKA (reference sequence). V lost 2 bases and J lost 4; bases outside the gene matches: 11. The CDR3 is 16 residues long. The CDR3 DNA reads TGCAGTGCTAGACTAGGGGACAGTTCGGGAAATCAGCCCCAGCATTTT. Translating gives CSARLGDSSGNQPQHF.

This clone was observed a handful of times. The V gene is TRBV2, the J gene TRBJ2-7, with 9 bases that match TRBD2. This CDR3 contains 15 residues. Germline-derived CDR1 and CDR2 are SNHLY and FYNNEI. With V trimmed by 3 bases and J by 2 bases, 5 bases remained unmatched. CDR3 nucleotides: TGTGCCAGCAGTGATTTACTAGCGGGCACCTACGAGCAGTACTTC. Translation gives CASSDLLAGTYEQYF.

The V gene is TRBV27, the J gene TRBJ1-2; D is perhaps TRBD1 (6 bases). V lost 4 bases to trimming and J lost 0 bases, with 15 bases between them. The CDR3 is made up of 16 amino acids. The germline CDR1 and CDR2 sequences are MNHEY and SMNVEV (reference sequence). DNA for the CDR3: TGTGCCAGCAGTTACGCGACAGGACCAGCTAACTATGGCTACACCTTC. Translating it yields CASSYATGPANYGYTF.

This sequence joins TRBV2 and TRBJ2-2; 11 positions match TRBD2. The trim removed 6 bases at V and 5 bases at J, leaving 8 bases unmatched. The CDR3 extends over 16 amino acids. From germline, CDR1 is SNHLY and CDR2 FYNNEI. The CDR3, as DNA: TGTGCCAGCAGAGTTACTAGCGGGAGAAGAACCGGGGAGCTGTTTTTT. Translation gives CASRVTSGRRTGELFF.

The chain links TRBV12-3 or TRBV12-4 to TRBJ2-2, with D unresolved. The germline V and J ends were trimmed by 3 bases and 5 bases, with 4 bases remaining between them. The CDR3 sequence is 12 residues long. CDR3 in amino acids: CASSFRTGELFF. CDR3 bases: TGTGCCAGCAGTTTTAGGACCGGGGAGCTGTTTTTT.

This clone occurred a few times. This chain links TRBV10-3 with TRBJ1-1; 9 nucleotides line up with TRBD1. The CDR3 runs to 17 residues. CDR1 is ENHRY, CDR2 SYGVKD, per germline. Trimming at V came to 3 bases and at J to 0 bases, leaving 8 bases not matched to a gene. The CDR3 nucleotides are TGTGCCATCAGTGACTCAGAACAGGGGGCCTTGAACACTGAAGCTTTCTTT. Translation gives CAISDSEQGALNTEAFF.

This clone is categorized as medium-sized. The J gene is TRBJ2-3, the V gene TRBV6-1; TRBD2 agrees at 7 bases. CDR1 is MNHNS and CDR2 is SASEGT in the germline V gene. With V trimmed by 7 bases and J by 0 bases, 10 bases remained unmatched. The length of the CDR3 is 16 residues. The CDR3 loop is CASTQFLAESTDTQYF. The DNA for the CDR3 is TGTGCCAGCACTCAGTTCCTAGCGGAGAGCACAGATACGCAGTATTTT.